This paragraph reports one T cell receptor beta chain. This sample is part of a study of blood T cell repertoires in COVID-19. Sequencing was performed with immunoSEQ multiplex PCR; in TCRdb, only in-frame clones are kept and a portion is missing. Of 250,000 to 300,000 clones in the sample, around 83% were seen once. Looked up from germline, CDR1 is MNHEY and CDR2 is SMNVEV (reference sequence). Trimming removed 8 bases from V and 4 bases from J; junction bases left unmatched: 6. The CDR3 is 13 amino acids. The sequence came from a man aged 18 to 30 with active or convalescent COVID-19. The rearrangement links TRBV27 to TRBJ1-1; 8 bases are shared with TRBD1. The sequencing sample was made of peripheral blood. The CDR3 DNA reads TGTGCCAGCGCCCAGGGGGCGGGCACTGAAGCTTTCTTT. Encoded protein: CASAQGAGTEAFF.